This T cell receptor (beta chain) is drawn from a study of blood T cell repertoires in COVID-19. Overall study context: PBMCs, B-cell-depleted T cells, or T cells were the source of the cDNA or gDNA that made up the material.

Profiled with immunoSEQ multiplex PCR; TCRdb holds only in-frame clones, not every one. The sample contains 250,000 to 400,000 clones, about nine tenths of which appear only once. The CDR3 is made up of 18 amino acids. Germline V lookup: CDR1 LNHDA, CDR2 SQIVND (reference sequence). The V and J ends lost 3 bases and 1 base, in that order; junction bases with no gene match: 10. Researchers sorted participants into cohorts using their self-reported clinical history. This receptor was obtained from a man between 60 and 70 years old who had recovered from COVID-19. Material for sequencing was PBMCs or T cells enriched from blood (not recorded which). The chain carries TRBV19 and TRBJ1-3; 9 bases align to TRBD1. CDR3 coding DNA: TGTGCCAGTAGTATGGAAGCGGGGACAGGGTGGTCTGGAAACACCATATATTTT. Its translation is CASSMEAGTGWSGNTIYF. Based on the CDR3 plus reference TRBV19 and TRBJ1-3, the full variable domain is DGGITQSPKYLFRKEGQNVTLSCEQNLNHDAMYWYRQDPGQGLRLIYYSQIVNDFQKGDIAEGYSVSREKKESFPLTVTSAQKNPTAFYLCASSMEAGTGWSGNTIYFGEGSWLTVV.